These 24 T cell receptor beta chains were all obtained from the same sample, sequenced in a study of T-cell reconstitution after alpha-beta-depleted transplantation in children. Unique molecular identifiers were used to barcode this TCRbeta library. MiXCR was run by TCRdb on the PCR reads, yielding one entry per CDR3 protein. The sample contains around 200,000 distinct CDR3 sequences, about 8.2% of which appear only once. The sequencing used PBMCs, mostly from graft donor cells, collected 360 days after TCRalphabeta/CD19-depleted stem cell transplant. The receptors shown here come from a male patient under 10 years old who had a stem cell transplant for acute myeloid leukemia, so the T cells may come from the graft donor.

V usage is TRBV12-3 or TRBV12-4 and J usage is TRBJ2-7; TRBD2 agrees at 7 bases. The CDR3 runs 15 residues. V was pared by 4 bases and J by 2 bases, with 8 bases of the junction left unmatched. The DNA of the CDR3 is TGTGCCAGCAGTTGGGCGGAGCGGGGCCCCTACGAGCAGTACTTC. This gives the protein CASSWAERGPYEQYF.

This rearrangement joins TRBV7-9 to TRBJ1-2, with D perhaps matching TRBD1 (5 bases). The CDR3 covers 16 residues. The V end was cut by 3 bases, the J end by 4 bases, with 18 bases between. The germline V gene encodes CDR1 SEHNR and CDR2 FQNEAQ (reference sequence). The CDR3 DNA reads as TGTGCCAGCAGCTTCGGCTTGGGGGGGATCGGCTATGGCTACACCTTC. This sequence encodes CASSFGLGGIGYGYTF.

V gene TRBV12-3 or TRBV12-4 combines with J gene TRBJ1-2; 7 nucleotides agree with TRBD1. V lost 7 bases, J lost 1 base, and 6 bases stayed unmatched. The CDR3 is 14 residues long. The CDR3 bases are TGTGCCAGCAAGAGGGGGCAGATTAACTATGGCTACACCTTC. Encoded protein: CASKRGQINYGYTF.

The chain links TRBV10-2 to TRBJ2-5; 14 positions match TRBD2. The CDR3 totals 17 residues. Trimming cost V 5 bases and J 2 bases; bases outside gene matches: 7. The V gene's germline CDR1 is WSHSY and CDR2 SAAADI. The CDR3 sequence is CASSFGLAGGVQETQYF. CDR3 bases: TGCGCCAGCAGTTTCGGACTAGCGGGGGGAGTTCAAGAGACCCAGTACTTC.

This clonotype was recorded a few times. The J gene is TRBJ2-1, the V gene TRBV5-1; 12 nucleotides line up with TRBD2. The CDR3 has 17 residues. The trim removed 4 bases at V and 6 bases at J, leaving 11 bases unmatched. Germline CDR1 and CDR2: SGHRS and YFSETQ. For the CDR3, the DNA is TGCGCCAGCAGCGCCCCTAGCGGGGGGGATTTGGGCAATGAGCAGTTCTTC. Residues: CASSAPSGGDLGNEQFF.

The V gene is TRBV2, the J gene TRBJ2-7; no definite D call. V lost 6 bases and J lost 1, with 22 bases in between. The CDR3 runs 17 residues. Looked up from germline, CDR1 is SNHLY and CDR2 is FYNNEI. The CDR3 DNA sequence: TGTGCCAGCAGAGCAGCTGCCAGAGCTTATAATTCCTACGAGCAGTACGTC. This gives the protein CASRAAARAYNSYEQYV.

The sample holds many counts of this clonotype. The genes are TRBV12-3 or TRBV12-4 and TRBJ2-5, with D tentatively TRBD1 (6 bases). The CDR3 totals 15 residues. V lost 1 base to trimming and J lost 2 bases, with 11 bases between them. The DNA of the CDR3 is TGTGCCAGCAGTTTAGGAACGGGACATCAAGAGACCCAGTACTTC. It specifies CASSLGTGHQETQYF.

This clonotype has a handful of counts. This chain links TRBV15 with TRBJ2-7; D is unclear. CDR1 and CDR2 from the germline V gene are LNHNV and YYDKDF (reference sequence). V lost 0 bases, J lost 0 bases, and 9 bases lay in between. The CDR3 runs to 15 residues. The CDR3 is CATSRESGGSYEQYF. CDR3 in DNA: TGTGCCACCAGCAGAGAGTCTGGCGGCTCCTACGAGCAGTACTTC.

This clonotype was seen only a few times. V and J are TRBV2 and TRBJ2-5; no firm D call. CDR1 is SNHLY and CDR2 is FYNNEI in the germline V gene. The CDR3 runs to 14 residues. V was trimmed by 4 bases and J by 2 bases, leaving 11 bases between them. The CDR3 sequence is CASSVLHSQETQYF. In DNA form, the CDR3 reads TGTGCCAGCAGTGTTCTCCACAGTCAAGAGACCCAGTACTTC.

This clonotype was detected only a few times. This chain uses TRBV20-1 with TRBJ2-7; D is unresolved. This CDR3 is built from 13 residues. Trimming removed 4 bases from V and 2 bases from J, with 12 bases in between. Germline CDR1 and CDR2: DFQATT and SNEGSKA (reference sequence). DNA of the CDR3: TGCAGTGCTAAAGTTCGGGCTGCCTACGAGCAGTACTTC. The encoded protein is CSAKVRAAYEQYF.

The chain combines TRBV20-1 with TRBJ2-5, with 10 nucleotides matching TRBD1. The CDR3 consists of 15 residues. The germline gives CDR1 DFQATT, CDR2 SNEGSKA (reference sequence). J was trimmed by 5 bases and V by 0 bases; bases with no gene match: 6. The CDR3 DNA sequence: TGCAGTGCTAGAGATCGGGACAGGGGTTGGGAGACCCAGTACTTC. It yields the protein CSARDRDRGWETQYF.

J is TRBJ2-7 and V is TRBV6-1; 7 positions agree with TRBD2. The germline gives CDR1 MNHNS, CDR2 SASEGT. V was pared by 7 bases and J by 10 bases, with 13 bases of the junction left unmatched. The CDR3 covers 13 residues. CDR3 sequence: CASTPTTTSIQYF. Written as DNA, the CDR3 is TGTGCCAGCACCCCTACTACGACTAGCATCCAGTACTTC.

This clonotype was counted only a few times. The chain employs TRBV7-2 and TRBJ2-1; TRBD2 matches at 9 bases. The junction had 6 bases not matched to a gene; V was cut back by 1 base and J by 5 bases. CDR3 length equals 16 residues. Germline V gene lookup returns CDR1 SGHTA and CDR2 FQGNSA. As DNA, the CDR3 is TGTGCCAGCAGCTTAGTTCTCTCTAGCGGGGACAATGAGCAGTTCTTC. Translated, it gives CASSLVLSSGDNEQFF.

The CDR3 reads CASSQEWRENTDTQYF. The CDR3 nucleotides read TGCGCCAGCAGCCAAGAATGGCGGGAGAACACAGATACGCAGTATTTT. The chain joins TRBV4-3 to TRBJ2-3, with 7 bases that match TRBD2. This CDR3 spans 16 amino acids. Per germline, CDR1 LGHNA and CDR2 YSLEER. J gave up 2 bases and V 0 bases, and 5 bases lay outside the gene matches.

Only a few counts were recorded for this clonotype. J is TRBJ1-5 and V is TRBV12-3 or TRBV12-4; D is perhaps TRBD1 (5 bases). The CDR3 consists of 14 residues. The V gene lost 7 bases and the J gene lost 2 bases, with 12 bases spanning the gap. The CDR3, as DNA: TGTGCCAGCAAACTCAGGGAGGGCAATCAGCCCCAGCATTTT. Its translation: CASKLREGNQPQHF.

This clonotype turned up a few times. The chain joins TRBV6-5 to TRBJ1-5, with a weak D call TRBD1 (5 bases). V was clipped by 4 bases and J by 1 base, with 5 bases between them. Germline V gene data show CDR1 as MNHEY and CDR2 as SVGAGI. The CDR3 length is 13 residues. CDR3 amino acids: CASSWDSNQPQHF. DNA of the CDR3: TGTGCCAGCAGTTGGGACAGCAATCAGCCCCAGCATTTT.

In this sample, this clonotype turned up many times. The rearrangement links TRBV20-1 to TRBJ1-1, with D perhaps matching TRBD1 (5 bases). Deletions cut 3 bases from V and 4 bases from J, with 12 bases between. This CDR3 contains 13 residues. CDR1 is DFQATT, CDR2 SNEGSKA, per germline (reference sequence). The CDR3 here is CSASDRGGTEAFF. The CDR3 nucleotides are TGCAGTGCTAGTGACCGGGGGGGCACTGAAGCTTTCTTT.

This clonotype was observed a few times. The CDR3 DNA is TGCGCCAGCAGCCAAGGGCTAGCGGGAGCTAGCACAGATACGCAGTATTTT. It is translated as CASSQGLAGASTDTQYF. The V gene is TRBV4-3, the J gene TRBJ2-3, with TRBD2 matching 10 bases. There are 17 residues in the CDR3. Germline values: CDR1 LGHNA, CDR2 YSLEER. The V and J ends lost 1 base and 0 bases, in that order; junction bases with no gene match: 4.

CDR3 DNA: TGCGCCAGCAGCTTGCCAGGAACCTCTGGGGCCAACGTCCTGACTTTC. Its protein is CASSLPGTSGANVLTF. This chain joins TRBV5-1 and TRBJ2-6; D ambiguous. There are 16 residues in the CDR3. The germline gives CDR1 SGHRS, CDR2 YFSETQ. The V end was cut by 1 base, the J end by 0 bases, with 8 bases between.

In its sample, this clonotype was seen a few times. This sequence joins TRBV12-3 or TRBV12-4 and TRBJ2-7; D is perhaps TRBD1 (5 bases). With 4 bases removed from V and 0 bases from J, the gap between germline ends came to 16 bases. This CDR3 spans 16 amino acids. CDR3 in amino acids: CASSSPGHFGSYEQYF. The CDR3, as DNA: TGTGCCAGCAGTTCCCCCGGACATTTCGGCTCCTACGAGCAGTACTTC.

This clonotype was recorded at least ten times. The chain uses TRBV4-3 and TRBJ2-7; D ambiguous. V lost 0 bases to trimming and J lost 7 bases, with 13 bases between them. Germline V CDR1 and CDR2: LGHNA, YSLEER. CDR3 length: 14 amino acids. The CDR3 here is CASSQEFSWREQYF. In DNA form, the CDR3 reads TGCGCCAGCAGCCAAGAATTCTCCTGGAGAGAGCAGTACTTC.

The chain has TRBV18 and TRBJ2-7; D remains unclear. Between the trimmed V and J ends, which lost 4 bases and 0 bases, there was a span of 10 bases. The CDR3 extends over 14 amino acids. Per germline, CDR1 KGHSH and CDR2 LQKENI. CDR3 sequence (DNA): TGTGCCAGCTCACGCTCCCCGGACTCCTACGAGCAGTACGTC. It is translated as CASSRSPDSYEQYV.

This clonotype was found a few times. The chain combines TRBV20-1 with TRBJ2-1; 10 positions match TRBD2. CDR1 is DFQATT and CDR2 is SNEGSKA in the germline V gene (reference sequence). With V trimmed by 0 bases and J by 4 bases, 6 bases remained unmatched. The CDR3 sequence is 16 residues long. In nucleotides, the CDR3 is TGCAGTGCTAGAGAGTTAGCGGGGGGCCGGTACAATGAGCAGTTCTTC. Encoded protein: CSARELAGGRYNEQFF.

In this sample, this clonotype turned up many times. The genes are TRBV20-1 and TRBJ2-2; 7 bases fit TRBD2. J gave up 6 bases and V 3 bases, and 10 bases lay outside the gene matches. The CDR3 is made up of 15 amino acids. The germline CDR1 and CDR2 sequences are DFQATT and SNEGSKA (reference sequence). The CDR3 DNA is TGCAGTGCTAGGATCGGCCCTCGGGGGGCCGGGGAGCTGTTTTTT. Encoded protein: CSARIGPRGAGELFF.